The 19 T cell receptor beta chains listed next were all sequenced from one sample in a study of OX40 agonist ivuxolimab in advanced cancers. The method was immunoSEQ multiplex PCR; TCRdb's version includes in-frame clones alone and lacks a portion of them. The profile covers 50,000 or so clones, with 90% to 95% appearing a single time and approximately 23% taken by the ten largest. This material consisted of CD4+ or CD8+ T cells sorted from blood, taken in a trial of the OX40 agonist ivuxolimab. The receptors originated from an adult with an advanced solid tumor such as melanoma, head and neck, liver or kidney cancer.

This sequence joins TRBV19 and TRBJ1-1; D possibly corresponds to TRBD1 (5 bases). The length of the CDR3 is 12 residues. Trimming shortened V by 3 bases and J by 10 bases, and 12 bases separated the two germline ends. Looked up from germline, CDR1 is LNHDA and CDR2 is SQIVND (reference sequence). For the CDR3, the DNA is TGTGCCAGTAGTATGGTGGGACGGTCAGCTTTCTTT. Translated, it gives CASSMVGRSAFF.

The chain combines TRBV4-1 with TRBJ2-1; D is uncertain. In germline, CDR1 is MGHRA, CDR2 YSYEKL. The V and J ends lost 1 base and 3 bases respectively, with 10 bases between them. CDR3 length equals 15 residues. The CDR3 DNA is TGCGCCAGCAGCCAAGTTAGGAGACTCTACAATGAGCAGTTCTTC. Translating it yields CASSQVRRLYNEQFF.

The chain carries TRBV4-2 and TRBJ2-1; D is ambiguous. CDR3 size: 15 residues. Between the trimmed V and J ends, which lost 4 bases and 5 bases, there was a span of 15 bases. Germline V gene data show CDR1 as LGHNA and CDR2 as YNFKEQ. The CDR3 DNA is TGTGCCAGCAGCCTTGGGCTAGGACGGGACAATGAGCAGTTCTTC. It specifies CASSLGLGRDNEQFF.

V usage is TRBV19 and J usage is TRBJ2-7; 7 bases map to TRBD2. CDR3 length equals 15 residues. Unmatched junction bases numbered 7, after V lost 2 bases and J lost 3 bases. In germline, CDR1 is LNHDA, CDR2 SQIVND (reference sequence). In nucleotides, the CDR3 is TGTGCCAGTAGTATATTCGCGGGAGTAAACTACGAGCAGTACTTC. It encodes CASSIFAGVNYEQYF.

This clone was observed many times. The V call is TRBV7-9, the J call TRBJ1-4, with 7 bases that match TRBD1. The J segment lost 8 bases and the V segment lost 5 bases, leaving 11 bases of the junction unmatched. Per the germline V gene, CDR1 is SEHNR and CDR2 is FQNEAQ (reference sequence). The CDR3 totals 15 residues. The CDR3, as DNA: TGTGCCAGCAGCCCAGACAGGGCGACGTGGGAAAAACTGTTTTTT. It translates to CASSPDRATWEKLFF.

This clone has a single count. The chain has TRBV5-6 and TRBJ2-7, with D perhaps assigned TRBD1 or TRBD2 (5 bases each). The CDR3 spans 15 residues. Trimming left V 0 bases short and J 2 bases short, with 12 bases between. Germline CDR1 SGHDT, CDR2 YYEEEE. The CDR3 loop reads CASSLGGSMAYEQYF. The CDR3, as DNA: TGTGCCAGCAGCTTGGGGGGGAGCATGGCCTACGAGCAGTACTTC.

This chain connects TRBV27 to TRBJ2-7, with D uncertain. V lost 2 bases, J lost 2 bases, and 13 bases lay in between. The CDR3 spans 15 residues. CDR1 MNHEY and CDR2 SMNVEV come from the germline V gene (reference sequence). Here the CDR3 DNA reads TGTGCCAGCAGTTTAAGCCCGAATGAAGCCTACGAGCAGTACTTC. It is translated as CASSLSPNEAYEQYF.

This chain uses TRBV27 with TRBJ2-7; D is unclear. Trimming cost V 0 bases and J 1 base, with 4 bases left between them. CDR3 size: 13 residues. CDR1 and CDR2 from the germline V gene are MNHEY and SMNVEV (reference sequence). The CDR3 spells CASSLSGSYEQYF. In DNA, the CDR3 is TGTGCCAGCAGTTTATCAGGGTCCTACGAGCAGTACTTC.

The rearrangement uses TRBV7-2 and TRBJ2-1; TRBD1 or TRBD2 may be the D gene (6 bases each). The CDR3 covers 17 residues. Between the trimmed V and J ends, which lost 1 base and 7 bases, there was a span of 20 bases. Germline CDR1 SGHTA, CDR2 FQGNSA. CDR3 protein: CASSLGRGINPPNEQFF. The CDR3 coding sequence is TGTGCCAGCAGCTTAGGGAGGGGGATAAACCCGCCAAATGAGCAGTTCTTC.

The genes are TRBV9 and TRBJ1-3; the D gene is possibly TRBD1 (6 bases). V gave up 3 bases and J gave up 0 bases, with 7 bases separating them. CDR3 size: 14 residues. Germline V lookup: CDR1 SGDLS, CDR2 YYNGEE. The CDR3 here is CASSEDSSGNTIYF. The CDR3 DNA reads TGTGCCAGCAGCGAGGACAGCTCTGGAAACACCATATATTTT.

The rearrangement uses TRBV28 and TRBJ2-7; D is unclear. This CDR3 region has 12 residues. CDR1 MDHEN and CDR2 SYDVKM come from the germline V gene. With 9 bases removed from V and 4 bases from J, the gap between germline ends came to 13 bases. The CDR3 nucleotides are TGTGCCAGTAGCACGAGACGGTACGAGCAGTACTTC. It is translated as CASSTRRYEQYF. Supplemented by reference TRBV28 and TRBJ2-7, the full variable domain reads DVKVTQSSRYLVKRTGEKVFLECVQDMDHENMFWYRQDPGLGLRLIYFSYDVKMKEKGDIPEGYSVSREKKERFSLILESASTNQTSMYLCASSTRRYEQYFGPGTRLTVT.

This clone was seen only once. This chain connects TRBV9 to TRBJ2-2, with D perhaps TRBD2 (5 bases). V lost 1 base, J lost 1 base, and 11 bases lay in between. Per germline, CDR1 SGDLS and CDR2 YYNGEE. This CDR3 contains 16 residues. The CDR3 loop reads CASSVMERGNTGELFF. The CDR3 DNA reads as TGTGCCAGCAGCGTAATGGAACGGGGGAACACCGGGGAGCTGTTTTTT.

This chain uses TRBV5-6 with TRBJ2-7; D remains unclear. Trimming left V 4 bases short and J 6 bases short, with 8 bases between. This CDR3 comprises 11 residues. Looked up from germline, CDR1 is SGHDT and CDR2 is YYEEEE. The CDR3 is CASSTTSEQYF. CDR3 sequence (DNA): TGTGCCAGCAGCACAACCAGCGAGCAGTACTTC.

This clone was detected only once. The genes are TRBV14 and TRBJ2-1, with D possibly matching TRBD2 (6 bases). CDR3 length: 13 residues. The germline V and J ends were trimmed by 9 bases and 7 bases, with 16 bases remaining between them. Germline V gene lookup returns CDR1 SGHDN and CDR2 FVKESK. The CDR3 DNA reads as TGTGCCAGTAGTGGAGGGCCGGGAAATGAGCAGTTCTTC. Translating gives CASSGGPGNEQFF. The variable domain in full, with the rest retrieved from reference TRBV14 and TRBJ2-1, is EAGVTQFPSHSVIEKGQTVTLRCDPISGHDNLYWYRRVMGKEIKFLLHFVKESKQDESGMPNNRFLAERTGGTYSTLKVQPAELEDSGVYFCASSGGPGNEQFFGPGTRLTVL.

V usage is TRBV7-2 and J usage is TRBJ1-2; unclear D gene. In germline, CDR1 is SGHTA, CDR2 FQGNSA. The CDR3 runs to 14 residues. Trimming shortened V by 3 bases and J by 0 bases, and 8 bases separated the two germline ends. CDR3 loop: CASSFGWSNYGYTF. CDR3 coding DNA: TGTGCCAGCAGCTTCGGGTGGTCTAACTATGGCTACACCTTC.

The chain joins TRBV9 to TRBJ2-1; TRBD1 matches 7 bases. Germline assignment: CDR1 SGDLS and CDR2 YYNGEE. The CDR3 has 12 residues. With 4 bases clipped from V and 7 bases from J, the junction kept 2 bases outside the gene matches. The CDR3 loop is CASSTRGNEQFF. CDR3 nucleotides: TGTGCCAGCAGCACCAGGGGGAATGAGCAGTTCTTC. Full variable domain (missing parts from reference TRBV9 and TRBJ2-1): DSGVTQTPKHLITATGQRVTLRCSPRSGDLSVYWYQQSLDQGLQFLIQYYNGEERAKGNILERFSAQQFPDLHSELNLSSLELGDSALYFCASSTRGNEQFFGPGTRLTVL.

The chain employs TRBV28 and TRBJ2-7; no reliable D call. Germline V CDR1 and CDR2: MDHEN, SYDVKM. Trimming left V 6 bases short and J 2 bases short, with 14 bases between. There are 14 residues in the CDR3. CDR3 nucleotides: TGTGCCAGCAGCCATGACTGGACCACCTACGAGCAGTACTTC. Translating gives CASSHDWTTYEQYF.

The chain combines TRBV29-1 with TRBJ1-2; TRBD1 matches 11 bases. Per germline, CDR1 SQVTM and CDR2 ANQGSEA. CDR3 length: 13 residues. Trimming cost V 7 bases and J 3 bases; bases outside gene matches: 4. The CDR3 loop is CSAGQGGYYGYTF. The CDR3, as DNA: TGCAGCGCGGGACAGGGGGGTTACTATGGCTACACCTTC.

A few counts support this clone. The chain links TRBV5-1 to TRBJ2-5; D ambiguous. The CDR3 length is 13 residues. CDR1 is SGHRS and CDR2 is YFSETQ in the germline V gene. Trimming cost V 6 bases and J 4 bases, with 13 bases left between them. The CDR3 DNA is TGCGCCAGCATCAGGACCCTGGGAGAGACCCAGTACTTC. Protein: CASIRTLGETQYF.